In its sample, the clone carrying this T cell receptor beta chain was seen many times. The authors ran a second PCR of 7 to 11 cycles using a sample-barcoded 5' primer and a J-beta primer mix. TCRdb fed the 5' RACE reads into MiXCR, producing one record per CDR3 protein. The profile shows roughly 900,000 distinct CDR3 sequences, 25% to 35% of them singletons. Peripheral blood samples of 9 to 10 milliliters were drawn from each donor. This sample is drawn from a study of blood T cells in healthy people across ages. Unmatched junction bases numbered 6, after V lost 7 bases and J lost 2 bases. Germline values: CDR1 SGHTA, CDR2 FQGNSA. The CDR3 extends over 15 amino acids.

The chain employs TRBV7-2 and TRBJ2-7, with 12 bases aligning to TRBD1. Specimen: blood. The receptor comes from an elderly woman in good health. CDR3 sequence: CASTGRDRGPYEQYF. The DNA of the CDR3 is TGTGCCAGCACCGGTCGGGACAGGGGGCCCTACGAGCAGTACTTC.